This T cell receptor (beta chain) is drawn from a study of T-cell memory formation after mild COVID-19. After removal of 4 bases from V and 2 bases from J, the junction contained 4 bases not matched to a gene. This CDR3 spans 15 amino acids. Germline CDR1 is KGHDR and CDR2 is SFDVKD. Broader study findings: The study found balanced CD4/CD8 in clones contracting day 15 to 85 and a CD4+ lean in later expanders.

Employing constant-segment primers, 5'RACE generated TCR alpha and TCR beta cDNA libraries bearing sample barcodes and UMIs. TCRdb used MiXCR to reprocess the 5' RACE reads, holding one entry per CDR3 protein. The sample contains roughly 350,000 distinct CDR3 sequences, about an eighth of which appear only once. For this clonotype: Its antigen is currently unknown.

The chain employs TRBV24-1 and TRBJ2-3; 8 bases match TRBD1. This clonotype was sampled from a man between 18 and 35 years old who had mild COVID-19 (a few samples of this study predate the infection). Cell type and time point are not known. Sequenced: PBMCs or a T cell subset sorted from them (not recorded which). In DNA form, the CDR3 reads TGTGCCACCAGTGAACCGGGACAGGACACAGATACGCAGTATTTT. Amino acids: CATSEPGQDTDTQYF.